This T cell receptor (beta chain) was recovered during a study of T cells in Graves' hyperthyroidism and ophthalmopathy. Study-wide findings and caveats: A model using 13 V-J features told ophthalmopathy apart from stable hyperthyroidism.

There are 15 residues in the CDR3. In germline, CDR1 is SEHNR, CDR2 FQNEAQ (reference sequence). The V gene end was trimmed by 2 bases and the J gene end by 1 base; junction bases not matched to a gene: 5. This clonotype was recorded many times. Its antigen is unknown. Amplified TCR beta CDR3 regions derived from RNA transcripts. The primer set for the first-round RT-PCR of the TCR CDR3 was HTBI. TCRdb called the multiplex PCR reads again in MiXCR, with one record for every CDR3 protein. In the table there are about 600,000 distinct CDR3 sequences, about 16% of which are singletons. The origin of this receptor is a woman between 40 and 50 years old with Graves' ophthalmopathy. Sequencing was done on a sample of blood. V and J are TRBV7-9 and TRBJ2-7, with 7 bases fitting TRBD1. Written as DNA, the CDR3 is TGTGCCAGCAGCTTAAATCGGGACAGATCCTACGAGCAGTACTTC. Its translation: CASSLNRDRSYEQYF.